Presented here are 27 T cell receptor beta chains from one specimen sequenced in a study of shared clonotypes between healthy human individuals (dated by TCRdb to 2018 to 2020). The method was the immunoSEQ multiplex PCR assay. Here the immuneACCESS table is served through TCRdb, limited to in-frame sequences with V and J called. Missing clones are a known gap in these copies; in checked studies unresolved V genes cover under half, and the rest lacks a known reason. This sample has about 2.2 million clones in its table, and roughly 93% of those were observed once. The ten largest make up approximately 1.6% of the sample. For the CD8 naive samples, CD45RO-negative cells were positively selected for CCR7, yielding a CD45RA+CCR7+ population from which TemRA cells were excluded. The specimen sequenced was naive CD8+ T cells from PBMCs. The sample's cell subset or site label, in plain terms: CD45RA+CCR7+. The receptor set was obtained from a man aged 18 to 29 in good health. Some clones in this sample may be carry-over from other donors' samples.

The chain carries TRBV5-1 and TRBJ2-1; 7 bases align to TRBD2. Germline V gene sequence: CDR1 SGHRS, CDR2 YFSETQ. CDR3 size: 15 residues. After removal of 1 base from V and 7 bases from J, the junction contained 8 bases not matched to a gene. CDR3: CASSLWQGGRNEQFF. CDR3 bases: TGCGCCAGCAGCTTGTGGCAGGGAGGGCGTAATGAGCAGTTCTTC.

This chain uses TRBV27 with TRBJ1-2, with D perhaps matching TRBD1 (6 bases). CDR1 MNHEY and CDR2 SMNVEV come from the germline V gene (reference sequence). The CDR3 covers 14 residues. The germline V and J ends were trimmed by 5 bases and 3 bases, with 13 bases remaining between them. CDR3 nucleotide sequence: TGTGCCAGCAGTGCGACAGGATCCTACTATGGCTACACCTTC. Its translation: CASSATGSYYGYTF.

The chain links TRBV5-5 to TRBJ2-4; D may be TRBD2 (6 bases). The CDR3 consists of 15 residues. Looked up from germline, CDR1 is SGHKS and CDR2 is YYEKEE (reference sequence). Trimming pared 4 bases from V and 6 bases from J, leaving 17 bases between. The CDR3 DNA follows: TGTGCCAGCAGCCCTGATGCGGGGTTGGCAAACATTCAGTACTTC. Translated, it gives CASSPDAGLANIQYF. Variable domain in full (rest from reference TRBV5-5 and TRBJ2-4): DAGVTQSPTHLIKTRGQQVTLRCSPISGHKSVSWYQQVLGQGPQFIFQYYEKEERGRGNFPDRFSARQFPNYSSELNVNALLLGDSALYLCASSPDAGLANIQYFGAGTRLSVL.

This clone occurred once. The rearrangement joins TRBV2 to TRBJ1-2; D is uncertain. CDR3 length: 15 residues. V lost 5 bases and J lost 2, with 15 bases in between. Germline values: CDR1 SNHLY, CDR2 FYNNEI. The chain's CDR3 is CASSRSESTNYGYTF. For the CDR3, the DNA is TGTGCCAGCAGTAGATCAGAGTCCACGAACTATGGCTACACCTTC.

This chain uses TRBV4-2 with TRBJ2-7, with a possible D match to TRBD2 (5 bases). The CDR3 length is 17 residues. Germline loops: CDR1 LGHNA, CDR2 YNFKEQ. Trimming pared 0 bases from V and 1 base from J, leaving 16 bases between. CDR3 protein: CASSQDWGSGRSYEQYF. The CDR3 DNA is TGTGCCAGCAGCCAAGACTGGGGTAGTGGGAGATCCTACGAGCAGTACTTC.

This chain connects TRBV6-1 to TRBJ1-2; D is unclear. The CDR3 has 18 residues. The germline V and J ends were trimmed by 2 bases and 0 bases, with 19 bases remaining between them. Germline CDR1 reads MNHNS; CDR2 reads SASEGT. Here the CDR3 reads CASSERVGLGPPNYGYTF. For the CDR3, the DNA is TGTGCCAGCAGTGAACGGGTTGGCCTAGGCCCCCCTAACTATGGCTACACCTTC.

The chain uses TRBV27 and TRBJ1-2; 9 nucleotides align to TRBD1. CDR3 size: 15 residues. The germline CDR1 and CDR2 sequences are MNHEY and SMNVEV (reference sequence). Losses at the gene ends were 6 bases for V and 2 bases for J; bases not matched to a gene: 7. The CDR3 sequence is CASRERDRVNYGYTF. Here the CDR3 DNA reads TGTGCCAGCAGAGAGAGGGACAGGGTGAACTATGGCTACACCTTC.

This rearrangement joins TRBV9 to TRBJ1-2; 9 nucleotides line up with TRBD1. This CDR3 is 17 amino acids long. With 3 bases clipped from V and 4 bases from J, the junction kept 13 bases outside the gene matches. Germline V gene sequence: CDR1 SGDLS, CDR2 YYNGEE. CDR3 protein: CASSATGTGLPIYGYTF. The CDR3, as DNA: TGTGCCAGCAGCGCCACCGGGACAGGGCTCCCAATCTATGGCTACACCTTC.

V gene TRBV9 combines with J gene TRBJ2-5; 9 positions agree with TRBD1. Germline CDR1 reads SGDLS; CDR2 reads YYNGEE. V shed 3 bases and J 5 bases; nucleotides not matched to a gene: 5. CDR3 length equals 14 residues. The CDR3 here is CASSAPTGGETQYF. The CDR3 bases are TGTGCCAGCAGCGCGCCGACAGGGGGGGAGACCCAGTACTTC.

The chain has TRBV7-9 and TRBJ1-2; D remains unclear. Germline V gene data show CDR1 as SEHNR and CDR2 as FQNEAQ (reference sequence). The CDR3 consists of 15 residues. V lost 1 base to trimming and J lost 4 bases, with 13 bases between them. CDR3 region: CASSLVEARSYGYTF. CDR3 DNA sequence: TGTGCCAGCAGCTTAGTAGAAGCACGCAGCTATGGCTACACCTTC. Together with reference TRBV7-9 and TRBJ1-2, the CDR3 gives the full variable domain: DTGVSQNPRHKITKRGQNVTFRCDPISEHNRLYWYRQTLGQGPEFLTYFQNEAQLEKSRLLSDRFSAERPKGSFSTLEIQRTEQGDSAMYLCASSLVEARSYGYTFGSGTRLTVV.

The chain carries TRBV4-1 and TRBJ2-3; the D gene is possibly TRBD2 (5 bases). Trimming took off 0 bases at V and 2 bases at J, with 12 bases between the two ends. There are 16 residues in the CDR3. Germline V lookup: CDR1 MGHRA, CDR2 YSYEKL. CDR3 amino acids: CASSQEPGVYTDTQYF. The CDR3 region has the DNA TGCGCCAGCAGCCAAGAACCCGGGGTTTACACAGATACGCAGTATTTT.

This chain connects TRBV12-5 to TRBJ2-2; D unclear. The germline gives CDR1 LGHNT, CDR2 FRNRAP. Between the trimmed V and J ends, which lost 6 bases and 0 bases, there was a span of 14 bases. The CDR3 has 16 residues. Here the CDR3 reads CASGSKTETNTGELFF. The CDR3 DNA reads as TGTGCTAGTGGATCTAAGACCGAGACGAACACCGGGGAGCTGTTTTTT. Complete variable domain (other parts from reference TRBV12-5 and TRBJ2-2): DARVTQTPRHKVTEMGQEVTMRCQPILGHNTVFWYRQTMMQGLELLAYFRNRAPLDDSGMPKDRFSAEMPDATLATLKIQPSEPRDSAVYFCASGSKTETNTGELFFGEGSRLTVL.

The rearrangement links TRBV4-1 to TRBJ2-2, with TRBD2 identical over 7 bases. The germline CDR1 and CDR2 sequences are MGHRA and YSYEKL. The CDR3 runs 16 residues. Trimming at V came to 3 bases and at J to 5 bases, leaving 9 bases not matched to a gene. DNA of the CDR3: TGCGCCAGCAGCCAGGACCCCCGGGGGGAAACCGGGGAGCTGTTTTTT. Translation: CASSQDPRGETGELFF.

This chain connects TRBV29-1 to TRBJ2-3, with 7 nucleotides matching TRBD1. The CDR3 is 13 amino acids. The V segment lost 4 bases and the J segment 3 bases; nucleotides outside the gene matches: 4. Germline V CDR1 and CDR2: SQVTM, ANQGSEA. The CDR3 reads CSVALDRTDTQYF. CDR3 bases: TGCAGCGTTGCCCTGGACAGGACAGATACGCAGTATTTT.

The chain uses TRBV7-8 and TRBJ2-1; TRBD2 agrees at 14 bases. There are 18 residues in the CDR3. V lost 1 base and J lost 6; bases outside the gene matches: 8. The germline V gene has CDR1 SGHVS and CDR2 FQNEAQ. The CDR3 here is CASSLGSLTSGRVNEQFF. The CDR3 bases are TGTGCCAGCAGCTTAGGATCCCTGACTAGCGGGAGGGTCAATGAGCAGTTCTTC. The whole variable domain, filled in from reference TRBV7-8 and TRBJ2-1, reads GAGVSQSPRYKVAKRGQDVALRCDPISGHVSLFWYQQALGQGPEFLTYFQNEAQLDKSGLPSDRFFAERPEGSVSTLKIQRTQQEDSAVYLCASSLGSLTSGRVNEQFFGPGTRLTVL.

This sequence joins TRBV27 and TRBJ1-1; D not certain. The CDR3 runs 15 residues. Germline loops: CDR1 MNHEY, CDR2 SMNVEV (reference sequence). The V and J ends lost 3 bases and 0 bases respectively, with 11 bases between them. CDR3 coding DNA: TGTGCCAGCAGTTTCTCGAGGACCGTGAACACTGAAGCTTTCTTT. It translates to CASSFSRTVNTEAFF.

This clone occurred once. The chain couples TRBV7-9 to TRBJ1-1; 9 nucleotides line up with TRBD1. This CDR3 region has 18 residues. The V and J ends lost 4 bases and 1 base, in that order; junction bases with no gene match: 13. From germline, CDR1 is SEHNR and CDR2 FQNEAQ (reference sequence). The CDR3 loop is CASSSGTGRIRWNTEAFF. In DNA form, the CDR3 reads TGTGCCAGCAGCTCAGGGACAGGGAGGATAAGGTGGAACACTGAAGCTTTCTTT.

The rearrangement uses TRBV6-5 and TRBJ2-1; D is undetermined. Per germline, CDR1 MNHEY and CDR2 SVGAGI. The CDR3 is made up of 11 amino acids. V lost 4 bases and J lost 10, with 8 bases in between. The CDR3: CASSSLGEQFF. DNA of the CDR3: TGTGCCAGCAGTTCCCTTGGAGAGCAGTTCTTC.

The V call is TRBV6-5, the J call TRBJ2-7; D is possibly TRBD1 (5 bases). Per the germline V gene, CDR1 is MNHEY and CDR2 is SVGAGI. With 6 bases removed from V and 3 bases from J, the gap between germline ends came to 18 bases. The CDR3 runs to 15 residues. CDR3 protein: CASSTQGFDLYEQYF. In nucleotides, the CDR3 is TGTGCCAGCAGCACCCAGGGTTTTGACCTCTACGAGCAGTACTTC.

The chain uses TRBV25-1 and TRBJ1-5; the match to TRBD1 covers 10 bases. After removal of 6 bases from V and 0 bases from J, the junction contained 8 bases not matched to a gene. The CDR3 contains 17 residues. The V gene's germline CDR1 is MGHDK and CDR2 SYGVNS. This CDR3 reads CASSSGTGAHSNQPQHF. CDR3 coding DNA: TGTGCCAGCAGCTCCGGGACAGGGGCACATAGCAATCAGCCCCAGCATTTT.

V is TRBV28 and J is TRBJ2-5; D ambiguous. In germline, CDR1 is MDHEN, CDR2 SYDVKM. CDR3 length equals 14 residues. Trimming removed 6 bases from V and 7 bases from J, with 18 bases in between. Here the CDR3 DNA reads TGTGCCAGCAGAGGGCCCCAAGTGGCATCGACCCAGTACTTC. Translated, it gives CASRGPQVASTQYF.

As DNA, the CDR3 is TGTGCCAGCAGCCTCGTCCCCACATGGACAGGTTCCGATGAGCAGTTCTTC. Protein: CASSLVPTWTGSDEQFF. The chain recombines TRBV7-2 with TRBJ2-1, with 7 bases identical to TRBD1. The junction had 18 bases not matched to a gene; V was cut back by 5 bases and J by 8 bases. The CDR3 spans 17 residues. Germline assignment: CDR1 SGHTA and CDR2 FQGNSA.

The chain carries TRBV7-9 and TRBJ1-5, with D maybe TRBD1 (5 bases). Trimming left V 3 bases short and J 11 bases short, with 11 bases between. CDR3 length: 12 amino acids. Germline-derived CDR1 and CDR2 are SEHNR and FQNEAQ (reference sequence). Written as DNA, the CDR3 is TGTGCCAGCAGCTTTGGGACGCAAGCCCAGCATTTT. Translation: CASSFGTQAQHF.

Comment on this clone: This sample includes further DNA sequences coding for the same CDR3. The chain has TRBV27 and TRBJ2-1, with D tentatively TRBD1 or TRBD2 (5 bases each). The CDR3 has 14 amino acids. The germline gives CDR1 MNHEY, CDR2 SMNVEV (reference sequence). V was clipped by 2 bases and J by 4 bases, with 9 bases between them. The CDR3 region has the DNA TGTGCCAGCAGTTTAAGGGGACCTTACAATGAGCAGTTCTTC. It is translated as CASSLRGPYNEQFF.

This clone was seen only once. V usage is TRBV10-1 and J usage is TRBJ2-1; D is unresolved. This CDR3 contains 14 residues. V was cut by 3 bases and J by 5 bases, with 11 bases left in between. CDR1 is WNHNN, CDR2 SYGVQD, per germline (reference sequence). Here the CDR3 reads CASSEGRLNNEQFF. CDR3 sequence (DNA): TGCGCCAGCAGTGAAGGACGGCTCAACAATGAGCAGTTCTTC.

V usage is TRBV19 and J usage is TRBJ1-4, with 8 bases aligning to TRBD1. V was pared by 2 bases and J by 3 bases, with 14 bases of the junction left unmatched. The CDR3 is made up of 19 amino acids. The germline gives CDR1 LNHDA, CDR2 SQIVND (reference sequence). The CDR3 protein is CASSIPNDRGTAANEKLFF. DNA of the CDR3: TGTGCCAGTAGTATACCTAATGACAGGGGAACGGCGGCTAATGAAAAACTGTTTTTT.

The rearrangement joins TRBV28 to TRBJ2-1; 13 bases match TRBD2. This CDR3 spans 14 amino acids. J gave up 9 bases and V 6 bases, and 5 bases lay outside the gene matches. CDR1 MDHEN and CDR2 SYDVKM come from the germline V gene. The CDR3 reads CASRGLAGWGEQFF. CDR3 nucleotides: TGTGCCAGCAGGGGACTAGCGGGATGGGGTGAGCAGTTCTTC.